This TCR beta chain is drawn from a study of T cells in Graves' hyperthyroidism and ophthalmopathy. Study outcomes and limitations: Classification by a 13 V-J model distinguished ophthalmopathy from stable hyperthyroidism. The model's output predicted ophthalmopathy at a median of about 6.5 months prior to onset.

Comment on this clonotype: Its antigen remains unidentified.

The source material, RNA transcripts, was used to amplify TCR beta CDR3 regions. The study used the HTBI primer set for a first-round RT-PCR of the TCR CDR3. TCRdb passed the multiplex PCR reads through MiXCR, listing each CDR3 protein once. The table records around 660,000 distinct CDR3 sequences, roughly 45% of them present only once. The CDR3 has 13 residues. Germline CDR1 and CDR2: SEHNR and FQNEAQ (reference sequence). Source material: peripheral blood or thyroid tissue (not recorded which). The TCR comes from an adult man with Graves' disease, either hyperthyroidism or ophthalmopathy (not recorded which). The chain combines TRBV7-9 with TRBJ2-7, with D perhaps given as TRBD1 or TRBD2 (5 bases each). The CDR3 coding sequence is TGTGCAGACACCGACAGAGAATCGGGGGAGCAGTACTTC. It encodes CADTDRESGEQYF.